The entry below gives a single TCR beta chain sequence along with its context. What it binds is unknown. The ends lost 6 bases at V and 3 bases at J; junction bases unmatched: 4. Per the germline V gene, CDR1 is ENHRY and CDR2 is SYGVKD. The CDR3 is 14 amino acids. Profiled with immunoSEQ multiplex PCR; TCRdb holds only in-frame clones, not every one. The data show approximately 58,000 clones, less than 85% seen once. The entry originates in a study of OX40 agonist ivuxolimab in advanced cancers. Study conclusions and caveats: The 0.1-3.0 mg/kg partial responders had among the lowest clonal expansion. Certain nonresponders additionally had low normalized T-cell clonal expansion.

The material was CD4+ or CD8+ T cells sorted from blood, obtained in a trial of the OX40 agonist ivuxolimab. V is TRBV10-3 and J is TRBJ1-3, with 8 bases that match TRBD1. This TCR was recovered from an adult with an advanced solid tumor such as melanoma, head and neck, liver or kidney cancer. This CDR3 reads CAIRDGQGGNTIYF. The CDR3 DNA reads TGTGCCATCAGGGATGGACAGGGTGGAAACACCATATATTTT.